The entry that follows covers one T cell receptor (beta chain) sequence. These data originate in a study of blood T cell repertoires in COVID-19. Across the whole study: Specimens from acute and convalescent COVID-19 originated in the United States, Italy and Spain. Nucleic acid was either cDNA or gDNA, and it came from T cells, B-cell-depleted T cells, or PBMCs.

CDR1 is SGHAT, CDR2 FQNNGV, per germline. The length of the CDR3 is 17 residues. With V trimmed by 5 bases and J by 4 bases, 15 bases remained unmatched. Original handling: Estimation of nucleated cell counts was performed using reference gene primer amplification. The data were produced by immunoSEQ multiplex PCR, yet TCRdb's version contains in-frame clones alone and is incomplete. V and J calls and clone size are copied from that table; D and trimming were computed from the DNA. This table holds more than 300,000 clones, approximately 88% found once. The chain uses TRBV11-2 and TRBJ2-3; 7 nucleotides line up with TRBD1. The sequenced sample consisted of peripheral blood. This receptor was obtained from a woman aged 30 to 39 with COVID-19, enrolled during active disease. DNA for the CDR3: TGTGCCAGCAGCCCCGTATATAGGATTGACAGGGCAGATACGCAGTATTTT. Its protein is CASSPVYRIDRADTQYF.